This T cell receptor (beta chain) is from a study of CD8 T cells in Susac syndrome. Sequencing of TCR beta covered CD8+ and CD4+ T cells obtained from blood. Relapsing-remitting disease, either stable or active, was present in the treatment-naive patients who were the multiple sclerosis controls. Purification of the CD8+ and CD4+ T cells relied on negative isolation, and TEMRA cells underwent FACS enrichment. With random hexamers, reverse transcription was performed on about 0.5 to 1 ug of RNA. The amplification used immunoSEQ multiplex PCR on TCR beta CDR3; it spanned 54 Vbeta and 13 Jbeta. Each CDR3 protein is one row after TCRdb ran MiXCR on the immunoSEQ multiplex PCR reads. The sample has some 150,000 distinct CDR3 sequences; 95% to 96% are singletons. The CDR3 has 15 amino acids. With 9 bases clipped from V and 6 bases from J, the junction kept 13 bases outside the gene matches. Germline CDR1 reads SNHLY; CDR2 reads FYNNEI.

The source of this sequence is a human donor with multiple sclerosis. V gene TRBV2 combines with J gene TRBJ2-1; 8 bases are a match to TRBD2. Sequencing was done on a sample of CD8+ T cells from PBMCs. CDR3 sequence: CARDPRGGRSNEQFF. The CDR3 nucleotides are TGTGCCAGAGATCCCCGCGGGGGGCGGTCCAATGAGCAGTTCTTC.